This TCR beta chain was sequenced during a study of blood T cell repertoires in COVID-19. Study-wide background: Samples came from the United States, Italy and Spain, spanning acute and convalescent COVID-19. In each case, the material was cDNA or gDNA derived from T cells, B-cell-depleted T cells, or PBMCs.

The V and J ends lost 7 bases and 13 bases respectively, with 14 bases between them. CDR1 SNHLY and CDR2 FYNNEI come from the germline V gene. CDR3 size: 11 residues. Source study methods: Cell counts per sample came from amplifying reference gene primers. Assay used: immunoSEQ multiplex PCR; TCRdb lists only in-frame clones, some missing. For V, J and clone size, that table is used; D and trimming come from the DNA. The sample has over 85,000 clones, around 87% seen once; the top ten hold around 4.5%. The sequencing input was peripheral blood. The sequence was collected from a woman older than 75 with acute or convalescent COVID-19. The rearrangement links TRBV2 to TRBJ2-1; D is uncertain. The CDR3 sequence is CASIQTSVQFF. The CDR3 region has the DNA TGTGCCAGCATCCAGACATCGGTACAGTTCTTC.